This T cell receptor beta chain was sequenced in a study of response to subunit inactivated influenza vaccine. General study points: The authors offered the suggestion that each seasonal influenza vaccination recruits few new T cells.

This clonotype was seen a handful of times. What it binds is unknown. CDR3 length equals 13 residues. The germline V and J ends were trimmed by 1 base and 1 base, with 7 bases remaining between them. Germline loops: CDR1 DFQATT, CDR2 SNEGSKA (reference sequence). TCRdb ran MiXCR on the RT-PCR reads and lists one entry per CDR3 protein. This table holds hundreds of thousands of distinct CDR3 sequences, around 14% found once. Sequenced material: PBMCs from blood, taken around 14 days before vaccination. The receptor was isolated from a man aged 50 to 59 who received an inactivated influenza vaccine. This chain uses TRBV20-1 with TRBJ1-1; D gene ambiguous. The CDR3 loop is CSARAGSNTEAFF. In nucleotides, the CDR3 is TGCAGTGCTAGAGCTGGGTCGAACACTGAAGCTTTCTTT.